This record looks at one T cell receptor (beta chain) sequence and its context. The antigen is not known. Relative to the germline gene, one junction end is altered; a read error may explain this. These data are taken from a study of T-cell reconstitution after alpha-beta-depleted transplantation in children. General study results and limits: Several hundred expanded graft clones reportedly supplied alpha-beta T cells about two months after transplant. Elevated TCRbeta diversity at day 60 was traced, in some patients, to surviving recipient T cells and thymic progenitors.

A TCRbeta library incorporating unique molecular identifiers was prepared. TCRdb used MiXCR to reprocess the PCR reads, holding one entry per CDR3 protein. The sample includes 600,000 to 800,000 distinct CDR3 sequences, less than 15% seen only once; the top ten take 0.79%. The starting material was PBMCs, obtained before TCRalphabeta/CD19-depleted stem cell transplant. This receptor was taken from a girl aged 2 to 10 with congenital amegakaryocytic thrombocytopenia, due to receive a stem cell transplant.

This CDR3 is CATSGETVGYTF. The CDR3 coding sequence is TGTGCCACCAGCGGAGAGACAGTCGGCTACACCTTC. This sequence joins TRBV15 and TRBJ1-2, with a weak D call TRBD1 (5 bases). CDR1 is LNHNV, CDR2 YYDKDF, per germline (reference sequence). The CDR3 contains 12 residues.